This TCR beta chain was observed in a study of post-analysis software for immune sequencing data. Study context: Patients had relapsing-remitting, secondary progressive or progressive-relapsing multiple sclerosis; some lacked subtype.

Notes on this clonotype: Its antigen is not known. The junction departs from germline at one end; a sequencing error may be responsible.

The V gene's germline CDR1 is DFQATT and CDR2 SNEGSKA (reference sequence). The CDR3 is made up of 15 amino acids. Study-wide points: Clustering by F measure revealed strong co-clustering among samples prepared together in one batch. Higher frequency in patients than in controls was seen for roughly five TRBV segments, with TRBV5-6, TRBV5-1 and TRBV20-1 among them. Multiple sclerosis patients showed significantly lower normalized Chao1 diversity than controls did.

Built from TCR beta cDNA, the libraries had unique molecular identifiers in them. When about 1 to 11 million T cells were used, they gave roughly 500,000 cDNA molecules. TCRdb ran MiXCR on the PCR reads and lists one entry per CDR3 protein. The sample includes about 770,000 distinct CDR3 sequences, around 42% of them seen just once. This TCR was sampled from a girl under 18 with multiple sclerosis. The chain uses TRBV20-1 and TRBJ1-6; no definite D call. The sequenced sample was blood. The CDR3 loop reads CSATTLLEYNSPPHF. CDR3 DNA: TGCAGTGCCACTACCCTCCTCGAATATAATTCACCCCCCCACTTT.